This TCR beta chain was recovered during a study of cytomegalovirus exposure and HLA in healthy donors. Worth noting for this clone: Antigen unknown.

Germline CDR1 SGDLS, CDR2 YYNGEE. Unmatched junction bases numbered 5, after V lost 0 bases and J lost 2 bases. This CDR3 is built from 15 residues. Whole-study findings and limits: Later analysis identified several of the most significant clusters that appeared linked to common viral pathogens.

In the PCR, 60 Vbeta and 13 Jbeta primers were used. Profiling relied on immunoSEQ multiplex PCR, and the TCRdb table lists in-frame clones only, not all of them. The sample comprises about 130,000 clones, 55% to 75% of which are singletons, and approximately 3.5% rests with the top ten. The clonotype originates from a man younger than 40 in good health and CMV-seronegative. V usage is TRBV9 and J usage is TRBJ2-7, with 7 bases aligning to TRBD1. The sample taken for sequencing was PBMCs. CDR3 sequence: CASSVAVTGTYEQYF. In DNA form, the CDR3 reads TGTGCCAGCAGCGTAGCAGTGACAGGGACCTACGAGCAGTACTTC.